This T cell receptor beta chain appears in the sequencing data of a study of neoadjuvant nivolumab and ipilimumab in lung cancer. Germline V gene sequence: CDR1 MNHNY, CDR2 SVGAGI (reference sequence). The CDR3 runs 14 residues. The germline V and J ends were trimmed by 6 bases and 3 bases, with 11 bases remaining between them. About this clone: The antigen is not known.

General study findings and limits: Resected-tumor TCR richness correlated positively with pretherapy blood richness. From pretherapy to surgery, tumor richness and clonality rose with dual therapy. Only a small number of samples underwent TCR sequencing. Compared with tumor-adjacent uninvolved lung, resected tumors showed greater richness and clonality.

This table comes from immunoSEQ multiplex PCR, and its TCRdb copy is limited to in-frame clones, with some not included. The sample lists about 18,000 clones, around 79% occurring once. This receptor was obtained from an adult with non-small cell lung cancer. Sequenced here: tumor tissue, sampled after neoadjuvant nivolumab, alone or with ipilimumab, at or shortly before surgery. The V call is TRBV6-6, the J call TRBJ2-2; no clear D gene. The CDR3 region is CASSNQQYTGELFF. The CDR3 DNA reads TGTGCCAGCAGCAATCAACAGTACACCGGGGAGCTGTTTTTT.